This TCR beta chain was sequenced during a study of blood T cell repertoires in COVID-19. The protocol was immunoSEQ multiplex PCR, while the TCRdb copy is restricted to in-frame clones and leaves out a portion. The sample lists roughly 450,000 clones, less than 95% occurring once. As for this clone: At the DNA level, this CDR3 is encoded by other sequences in the same sample as well.

The CDR3 consists of 11 residues. Trimming removed 3 bases from V and 7 bases from J, with 6 bases in between. Sequencing used PBMCs or T cells enriched from blood (not recorded which). The clonotype originates from a man in his late teens or twenties who had recovered from COVID-19. This sequence joins TRBV12-3 or TRBV12-4 and TRBJ1-1; D is ambiguous. CDR3 DNA sequence: TGTGCCAGCAGTTTGACGGGTGAAGCTTTCTTT. Translated, it gives CASSLTGEAFF.